These 9 T cell receptor beta chains share one sample of origin, sequenced in a study of T-cell memory formation after mild COVID-19 (dated by TCRdb to about 2021). Libraries were built with 5' RACE. Instrument used: Illumina NovaSeq 6000. The public reads were reprocessed in TCRdb via fastp at Q25 and MiXCR, keeping in-frame beta chains. For every CDR3 protein sequence, its rows merge into one entry that carries the most common genes and DNA. This sample is represented by 140,000 or so distinct CDR3 sequences; roughly a fifth of them were singletons. The top ten clones comprise 2% to 2.5% of the sample. Sequenced sample: PBMCs or a T cell subset sorted from them (not recorded which). The receptors derive from an adult woman who had mild COVID-19 (a few samples of this study predate the infection). The sample titles of this study are shuffled in the database, so cell type and time point are left out; the donor was told from shared clones.

V usage is TRBV7-3 and J usage is TRBJ2-1; 7 bases fit TRBD2. Per the germline V gene, CDR1 is SGHTA and CDR2 is FQGTGA. This CDR3 contains 14 residues. Trimming at V came to 5 bases and at J to 4 bases, leaving 5 bases not matched to a gene. CDR3 sequence: CASSPSGKYNEQFF. DNA for the CDR3: TGTGCCAGCAGCCCAAGCGGGAAATACAATGAGCAGTTCTTC. The full variable domain, with the rest looked up from reference TRBV7-3 and TRBJ2-1, is GAGVSQTPSNKVTEKGKYVELRCDPISGHTALYWYRQSLGQGPEFLIYFQGTGAADDSGLPNDRFFAVRPEGSVSTLKIQRTERGDSAVYLCASSPSGKYNEQFFGPGTRLTVL.

There are a few counts of this clonotype. The rearrangement links TRBV20-1 to TRBJ2-3; 8 positions agree with TRBD2. The CDR3 length is 14 residues. The V and J ends lost 4 bases and 5 bases, in that order; junction bases with no gene match: 8. In germline, CDR1 is DFQATT, CDR2 SNEGSKA (reference sequence). The CDR3 loop reads CSATGTRGRDTQYF. The DNA for the CDR3 is TGCAGTGCTACGGGGACTAGAGGGAGAGATACGCAGTATTTT.

This clonotype was observed a few times. This chain links TRBV24-1 with TRBJ2-7, with D unclear. CDR3 length equals 13 residues. V dropped 6 bases and J dropped 0 bases, with 8 bases sitting between them. CDR1 and CDR2 (germline): KGHDR, SFDVKD. The CDR3 loop is CATSMQDSYEQYF. The CDR3 bases are TGTGCCACCAGTATGCAGGACTCCTACGAGCAGTACTTC.

In this sample, this clonotype turned up a few times. The chain combines TRBV24-1 with TRBJ2-3, with TRBD1 as a possible D gene (5 bases). Germline CDR1 KGHDR, CDR2 SFDVKD. The CDR3 totals 11 residues. Trimming took off 9 bases at V and 13 bases at J, with 16 bases between the two ends. CDR3 sequence: CATGNGATEYF. CDR3 nucleotides: TGTGCCACCGGAAATGGGGCGACGGAGTATTTT.

This clonotype was recorded a few times. V is TRBV7-2 and J is TRBJ2-5; maybe TRBD1 (5 bases). V was clipped by 3 bases and J by 4 bases, with 12 bases between them. Germline assignment: CDR1 SGHTA and CDR2 FQGNSA. The CDR3 runs to 14 residues. The CDR3 nucleotides read TGTGCCAGCAGCTTCATGGGGCCGGGAGAGACCCAGTACTTC. This sequence encodes CASSFMGPGETQYF.

This clonotype was recorded only once. This sequence joins TRBV7-2 and TRBJ2-5; 10 positions agree with TRBD1. V was pared by 5 bases and J by 5 bases, with 5 bases of the junction left unmatched. CDR3 size: 14 residues. CDR1 is SGHTA and CDR2 is FQGNSA in the germline V gene. Here the CDR3 DNA reads TGTGCCAGCAGCCCGCGGGACAGGGGTGAGACCCAGTACTTC. The encoded protein is CASSPRDRGETQYF. The whole variable domain, filled in from reference TRBV7-2 and TRBJ2-5, reads GAGVSQSPSNKVTEKGKDVELRCDPISGHTALYWYRQSLGQGLEFLIYFQGNSAPDKSGLPSDRFSAERTGGSVSTLTIQRTQQEDSAVYLCASSPRDRGETQYFGPGTRLLVL.

The chain has TRBV10-3 and TRBJ1-1; D unclear. Germline V CDR1 and CDR2: ENHRY, SYGVKD. Trimming shortened V by 8 bases and J by 6 bases, and 16 bases separated the two germline ends. The CDR3 is 13 residues long. The CDR3 DNA reads as TGTGCCATCGGCGGCGTCGGGTGGCCTGAAGCTTTCTTT. Its translation is CAIGGVGWPEAFF.

The chain uses TRBV29-1 and TRBJ1-1; tentative D call: TRBD1 (6 bases). Trimming stripped 7 bases from V and 1 base from J, with 19 bases between. CDR1 and CDR2 from the germline V gene are SQVTM and ANQGSEA. CDR3 size: 15 residues. The CDR3 reads CSGRTDVARNTEAFF. In DNA form, the CDR3 reads TGCAGCGGCCGGACAGACGTGGCCCGGAACACTGAAGCTTTCTTT.

This clonotype showed up just a few times. V usage is TRBV7-8 and J usage is TRBJ1-4; 8 bases map to TRBD1. The trim removed 8 bases at V and 3 bases at J, leaving 2 bases unmatched. CDR3 length: 13 amino acids. Per the germline V gene, CDR1 is SGHVS and CDR2 is FQNEAQ. The CDR3 coding sequence is TGTGCCAGCCAGGGGGCCGCTAATGAAAAACTGTTTTTT. Translating gives CASQGAANEKLFF. Based on the CDR3 plus reference TRBV7-8 and TRBJ1-4, the full variable domain is GAGVSQSPRYKVAKRGQDVALRCDPISGHVSLFWYQQALGQGPEFLTYFQNEAQLDKSGLPSDRFFAERPEGSVSTLKIQRTQQEDSAVYLCASQGAANEKLFFGSGTQLSVL.